This record concerns one TCR beta chain sequence. Germline lookup yields CDR1 SGHTA and CDR2 FQGNSA. The length of the CDR3 is 16 residues. Trimming stripped 2 bases from V and 5 bases from J, with 16 bases between. These data originate in a study of cytomegalovirus exposure and HLA in healthy donors. 60 Vbeta and 13 Jbeta primers were used in PCR. Repertoires were generated with immunoSEQ multiplex PCR, while TCRdb's copy carries only in-frame clones and drops some. The sample lists 150,000 to 200,000 clones; 80% to 85% were seen once. The receptor was derived from a woman aged 40 to 49 in good health and CMV-seronegative. The V call is TRBV7-2, the J call TRBJ1-5; D not resolved. Sequencing was performed on PBMCs. CDR3 nucleotides: TGTGCCAGCAGCTTACAAGCCTGGAGAGTCGATCAGCCCCAGCATTTT. Its translation: CASSLQAWRVDQPQHF.